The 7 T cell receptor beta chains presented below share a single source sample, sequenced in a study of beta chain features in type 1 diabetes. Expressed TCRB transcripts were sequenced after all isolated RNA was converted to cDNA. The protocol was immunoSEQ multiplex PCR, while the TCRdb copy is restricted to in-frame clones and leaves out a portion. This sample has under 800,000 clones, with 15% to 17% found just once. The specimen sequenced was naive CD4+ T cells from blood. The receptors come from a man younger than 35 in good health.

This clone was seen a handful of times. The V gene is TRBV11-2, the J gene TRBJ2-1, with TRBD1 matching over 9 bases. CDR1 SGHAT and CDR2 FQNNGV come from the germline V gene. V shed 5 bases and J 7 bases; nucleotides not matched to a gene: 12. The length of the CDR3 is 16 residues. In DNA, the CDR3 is TGTGCCAGCAGCCCTCAGGGGGGACAGGGTCGGAATGAGCAGTTCTTC. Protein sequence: CASSPQGGQGRNEQFF.

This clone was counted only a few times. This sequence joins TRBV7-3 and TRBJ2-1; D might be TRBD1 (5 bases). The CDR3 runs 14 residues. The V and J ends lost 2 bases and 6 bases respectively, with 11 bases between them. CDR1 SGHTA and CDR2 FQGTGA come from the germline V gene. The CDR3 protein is CASSLGQGGNEQFF. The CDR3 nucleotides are TGTGCCAGCAGCTTAGGGCAGGGCGGCAATGAGCAGTTCTTC.

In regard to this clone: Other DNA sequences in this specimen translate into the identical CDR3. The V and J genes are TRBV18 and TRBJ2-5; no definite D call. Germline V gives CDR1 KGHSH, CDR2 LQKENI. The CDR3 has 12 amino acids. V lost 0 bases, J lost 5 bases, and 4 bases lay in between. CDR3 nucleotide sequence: TGTGCCAGCTCACCACCGGGGGAGACCCAGTACTTC. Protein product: CASSPPGETQYF.

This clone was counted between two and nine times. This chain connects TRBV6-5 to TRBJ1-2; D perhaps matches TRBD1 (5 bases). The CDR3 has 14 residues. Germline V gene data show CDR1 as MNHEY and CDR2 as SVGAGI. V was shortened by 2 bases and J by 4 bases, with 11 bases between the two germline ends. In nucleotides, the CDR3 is TGTGCCAGCAGTTACGGGGGAAATAGCTATGGCTACACCTTC. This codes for CASSYGGNSYGYTF.

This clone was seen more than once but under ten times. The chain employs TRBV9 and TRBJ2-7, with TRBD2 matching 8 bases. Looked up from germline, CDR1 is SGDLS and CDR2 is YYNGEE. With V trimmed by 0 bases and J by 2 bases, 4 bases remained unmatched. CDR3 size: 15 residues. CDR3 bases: TGTGCCAGCAGCGTAGCCCCAGCGGGGGCCTACGAGCAGTACTTC. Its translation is CASSVAPAGAYEQYF.

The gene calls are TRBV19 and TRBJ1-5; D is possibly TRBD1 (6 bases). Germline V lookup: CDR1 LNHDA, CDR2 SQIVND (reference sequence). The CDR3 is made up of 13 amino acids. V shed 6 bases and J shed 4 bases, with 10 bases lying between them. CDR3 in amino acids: CASRTGRNQPQHF. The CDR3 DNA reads TGTGCCAGTAGAACAGGGCGTAATCAGCCCCAGCATTTT.

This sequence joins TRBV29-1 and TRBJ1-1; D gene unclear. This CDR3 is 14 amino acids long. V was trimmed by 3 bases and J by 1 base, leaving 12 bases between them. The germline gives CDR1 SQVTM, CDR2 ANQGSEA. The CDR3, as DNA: TGCAGCGTTGATAAGGGATATACGAACACTGAAGCTTTCTTT. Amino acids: CSVDKGYTNTEAFF.